Each of the 3 T cell receptor beta chains below was sequenced from the same sample in a study of vaccination and CD4 T cells after COVID-19. Indicated treatment: roughly 10-day PBMC culture with coronavirus spike peptide pools or control peptides (ViraFEST assay). Sequence data for DNA of cultured CD4+ T cells were generated by the Oncomine TCR Beta short-read assay. MiXCR, run by TCRdb on the PCR reads, gives a single entry per CDR3 protein. The data contain some 18,000 distinct CDR3 sequences, 56% of them singletons. Their recognized antigens are unknown. Sequences were obtained from CD4+ T cells from blood, cultured in vitro. These receptors were taken from a human donor who had recovered from COVID-19.

V and J are TRBV2 and TRBJ1-2, with D possibly matching TRBD1 (5 bases). Germline CDR1 and CDR2: SNHLY and FYNNEI. V lost 7 bases to trimming and J lost 6 bases, with 15 bases between them. The CDR3 covers 13 residues. This CDR3 reads CASKEGRQDGYTF. DNA of the CDR3: TGTGCCAGCAAGGAGGGGCGTCAGGATGGCTACACCTTC.

The rearrangement links TRBV20-1 to TRBJ2-3, with 8 bases lining up with TRBD1. V dropped 6 bases and J dropped 1; count of bases not matched to a gene: 9. Germline-derived CDR1 and CDR2 are DFQATT and SNEGSKA (reference sequence). The CDR3 has 15 residues. This chain's CDR3 is CSASDRVGGTDTQYF. The CDR3 DNA reads as TGCAGTGCATCGGACAGGGTGGGGGGCACAGATACGCAGTATTTT.

The chain uses TRBV15 and TRBJ2-5; D not certain. The CDR3 runs 13 residues. V was pared by 3 bases and J by 2 bases, with 7 bases between. Per germline, CDR1 LNHNV and CDR2 YYDKDF (reference sequence). The CDR3 reads CATSRTVQETQYF. The DNA for the CDR3 is TGTGCCACCAGCAGGACTGTACAAGAGACCCAGTACTTC.